Given below is one T cell receptor beta chain in context. Its antigen remains unidentified. This sample stems from a study of cytomegalovirus exposure and HLA in healthy donors. The PCR used 60 Vbeta and 13 Jbeta primers. Some clones are missing from TCRdb's copy, which holds only in-frame ones; the method was immunoSEQ multiplex PCR. Seen here are about 260,000 clones, about 66% observed once, and the top ten hold over 2%. Trimming took 2 bases from V and 2 from J, leaving 3 bases between them. This CDR3 is 12 amino acids long. Germline lookup yields CDR1 MDHEN and CDR2 SYDVKM. The donors gave bone marrow, and they were healthy. Findings and limits, study-wide: Later analysis suggested links between common viral pathogens and several top significant clusters.

This TCR was sampled from a female donor in good health and CMV-seronegative. Input material: PBMCs. The chain uses TRBV28 and TRBJ1-2, with D unresolved. CDR3 in DNA: TGTGCCAGCAGTTTACTAAACTATGGCTACACCTTC. Protein product: CASSLLNYGYTF.